These T cell receptor beta chains were read from a single sample in a study of OX40 agonist ivuxolimab in advanced cancers. Clones were sequenced by immunoSEQ multiplex PCR, and TCRdb holds only the in-frame ones, with some missing. Here the sample spans about 51,000 clones, roughly 90% being singletons. Specimen: CD4+ or CD8+ T cells sorted from blood, collected in a trial of the OX40 agonist ivuxolimab. These TCRs come from an adult with an advanced solid tumor such as melanoma, head and neck, liver or kidney cancer. Both conserved end residues are part of each CDR3. Rows may omit the clone size; those that give it use once, few, many or a size class.

abundance: once
v_gene: TRBV5-4
CDR3aa: CASSPWGAGGVETQYF

abundance: NA
v_gene: TRBV2
CDR3aa: CASKLNAGNTGELFF

abundance: NA
v_gene: TRBV5-6
CDR3aa: CASSRRGTGSGNTIYF

abundance: NA
v_gene: TRBV18
CDR3aa: CASSPQVDGTNEQFF

abundance: once
v_gene: TRBV2
CDR3aa: CASSESTGYNEKLFF

abundance: NA
v_gene: TRBV10-2
CDR3aa: CASSESGGNNQPQHF

abundance: NA
v_gene: TRBV7-3
CDR3aa: CASRKDPSYNEQFF

abundance: NA
v_gene: TRBV19
CDR3aa: CASYPGGGGASGYTF

abundance: once
v_gene: TRBV20-1
CDR3aa: CSASVGDTQYF

abundance: NA
v_gene: TRBV30
CDR3aa: CAWSGGSKPDTQYF

abundance: NA
v_gene: TRBV7-2
CDR3aa: CASSLGPYNEQFF

abundance: NA
v_gene: TRBV11-2
CDR3aa: CASRSQTSGQETQYF

abundance: NA
v_gene: TRBV9
CDR3aa: CASSVEGQGNTGELFF

abundance: NA
v_gene: TRBV4-1
CDR3aa: CASSPIDILIYGEQFF

abundance: NA
v_gene: TRBV29-1
CDR3aa: CSVDSGRTEGYGYTF

abundance: NA
v_gene: TRBV11-1
CDR3aa: CASSRDGGNQPQHF

abundance: NA
v_gene: TRBV28
CDR3aa: CASSLNREETQYF

abundance: NA
v_gene: TRBV28
CDR3aa: CASSSGAGLQETQYF

abundance: few
v_gene: TRBV6-1
CDR3aa: CASSRTGEVGYTF

abundance: NA
v_gene: TRBV11-2
CDR3aa: CASSNLRGRTEAFF

abundance: NA
v_gene: TRBV2
CDR3aa: CASREQGMGNQPQHF

abundance: once
v_gene: TRBV29-1
CDR3aa: CSVEGTRPKETQYF

abundance: once
v_gene: TRBV6-1
CDR3aa: CASSLTGNSGDTQYF

abundance: once
v_gene: TRBV5-6
CDR3aa: CASSVRASSYNSPLHF

abundance: NA
v_gene: TRBV19
CDR3aa: CASSATGTGARNEQFF

abundance: NA
v_gene: TRBV27
CDR3aa: CASSVETYNSPLHF

abundance: NA
v_gene: TRBV6-5
CDR3aa: CASSPDLGGNTIYF

abundance: NA
v_gene: TRBV5-1
CDR3aa: CASSSGQLNEKLFF

abundance: NA
v_gene: TRBV6-5
CDR3aa: CASRGSTDTQYF

abundance: once
v_gene: TRBV5-1
CDR3aa: CASRVGLHNEQFF

abundance: NA
v_gene: TRBV5-1
CDR3aa: CASSLASSGTEAFF

abundance: NA
v_gene: TRBV6-5
CDR3aa: CASSYSGSLNSPLHF

abundance: NA
v_gene: TRBV9
CDR3aa: CASSVVAGGAGELFF

abundance: NA
v_gene: TRBV29-1
CDR3aa: CSVSTGSYEQYF

abundance: NA
v_gene: TRBV19
CDR3aa: CASDRGYSGNTIYF

abundance: NA
v_gene: TRBV11-2
CDR3aa: CASSYRTSGLSTDTQYF

abundance: NA
v_gene: TRBV7-6
CDR3aa: CASSLAPDRQIHNTEAFF

abundance: NA
v_gene: TRBV28
CDR3aa: CASSLGGADTQYF

abundance: NA
v_gene: TRBV7-3
CDR3aa: CASSPGLAVEETQYF

abundance: NA
v_gene: TRBV10-1
CDR3aa: CASSESLGNTEAFF

abundance: once
v_gene: TRBV27
CDR3aa: CASSFLRDRGPRGYTF

abundance: NA
v_gene: TRBV2
CDR3aa: CASSELDTQYF

abundance: NA
v_gene: TRBV4-1
CDR3aa: CASSPYGLAGFRSYEQYF

abundance: NA
v_gene: TRBV28
CDR3aa: CASSFTMGLAGVMSDEQYF

abundance: NA
v_gene: TRBV7-2
CDR3aa: CASSLAGQAYEQYF

abundance: NA
v_gene: TRBV6-1
CDR3aa: CASSVGGENYGYTF